A selection of T cell receptor beta chains follows, all from one sample in a study of identical twins. TCRdb recomputed calls from the 5' RACE reads with MiXCR, one row per CDR3 protein. The sample consists of hundreds of thousands of distinct CDR3 sequences, about 12% of them appearing once. Separately, the same data were catalogued under a study of yellow fever vaccine responses in identical twins.

Sequencing was performed on PBMCs. The source is a woman aged 18-35 years in good health. Each CDR3 is given without its conserved first and last residue. Each record gives: V gene, J gene, D gene, CDR3 protein. D genes are given only for firm matches.

v_call: TRBV12-3/TRBV12-4; j_call: TRBJ2-1; d_call: .; cdr3_aa: ASSPDYDDEQF
v_call: TRBV7-9; j_call: TRBJ2-1; d_call: TRBD1; cdr3_aa: ASSLERTGYNEQF
v_call: TRBV7-8; j_call: TRBJ2-1; d_call: TRBD1; cdr3_aa: ASSVTGAEQF
v_call: TRBV10-2; j_call: TRBJ1-2; d_call: .; cdr3_aa: ASSDWDLYGYT
v_call: TRBV20-1; j_call: TRBJ2-3; d_call: TRBD2; cdr3_aa: SATDGGARGDTQY
v_call: TRBV5-1; j_call: TRBJ2-1; d_call: .; cdr3_aa: ASSSGPSYNEQF
v_call: TRBV29-1; j_call: TRBJ2-5; d_call: .; cdr3_aa: SVEALGPVETQY
v_call: TRBV3-1; j_call: TRBJ2-1; d_call: TRBD2; cdr3_aa: ASSRLAAPVGNEQF
v_call: TRBV15; j_call: TRBJ2-5; d_call: TRBD2; cdr3_aa: ATKDRLAGQETQY
v_call: TRBV6-6; j_call: TRBJ1-2; d_call: .; cdr3_aa: ASSLERRGYGYT
v_call: TRBV29-1; j_call: TRBJ2-2; d_call: .; cdr3_aa: SAGTGTTTGELF
v_call: TRBV12-3/TRBV12-4; j_call: TRBJ2-4; d_call: .; cdr3_aa: ASSLTPRKNIQY
v_call: TRBV2; j_call: TRBJ2-3; d_call: .; cdr3_aa: ASRPGTGVSSGRSTDMQY
v_call: TRBV7-2; j_call: TRBJ2-1; d_call: .; cdr3_aa: ASSLSSGNNEQF
v_call: TRBV4-2; j_call: TRBJ2-7; d_call: TRBD1; cdr3_aa: ASSQGAGYGTGYEQY
v_call: TRBV11-2; j_call: TRBJ2-1; d_call: TRBD1; cdr3_aa: ASSSGTGGVSSYNEQF
v_call: TRBV7-9; j_call: TRBJ2-1; d_call: .; cdr3_aa: ASSLAEGAIRHNEQF
v_call: TRBV12-3/TRBV12-4; j_call: TRBJ2-6; d_call: .; cdr3_aa: ASSFPPPFSGANVLT
v_call: TRBV20-1; j_call: TRBJ2-2; d_call: TRBD2; cdr3_aa: SARGEGIAGGPTGELF
v_call: TRBV10-1; j_call: TRBJ2-2; d_call: .; cdr3_aa: ASRAGAGELF
v_call: TRBV6-2/TRBV6-3; j_call: TRBJ1-5; d_call: .; cdr3_aa: ASSYSREELGNQPQH
v_call: TRBV2; j_call: TRBJ2-1; d_call: .; cdr3_aa: ASAPGPFTEQF
v_call: TRBV3-1; j_call: TRBJ2-3; d_call: TRBD2; cdr3_aa: ASSQVPAGRADTQY